The source of this T cell receptor beta chain is a study of blood T cells in healthy people across ages. General study results and limits: There were more naive CD4+ cells and higher diversity in long-lived donors than in aged donors.

Trimming left V 0 bases short and J 5 bases short, with 13 bases between. The germline CDR1 and CDR2 sequences are MNHNY and SVGAGI (reference sequence). CDR3 length equals 16 residues. Sample-barcoded 5' priming and a J-beta primer mix drove a second PCR of roughly 7 to 11 cycles. TCRdb called the 5' RACE reads again in MiXCR, with one record for every CDR3 protein. The sample comprises 1.4 million to 1.5 million distinct CDR3 sequences, roughly 40% of which are singletons, and around 8% rests with the top ten. The sample, 7.5 to 10 milliliters of peripheral blood, was drawn from each donor. Each sample yielded at least 6 micrograms of PBMC total RNA. This clonotype was seen only a few times. Its matching antigen is unknown.

The clonotype comes from a woman between 18 and 29 years old in good health. Sequenced sample: blood. V and J are TRBV6-6 and TRBJ1-4, with TRBD1 as a possible D gene (5 bases). CDR3 protein: CASSYSSWRGNEKLFF. In DNA form, the CDR3 reads TGTGCCAGCAGTTACTCGAGTTGGAGGGGCAATGAAAAACTGTTTTTT.